This is a list of T cell receptor beta chains from one sample in a study of T cells in Graves' hyperthyroidism and ophthalmopathy. TCRdb reprocessed the multiplex PCR reads via MiXCR and lists one record per CDR3 protein. The data show 300,000 to 450,000 distinct CDR3 sequences, around an eighth seen once. The source material was blood. These receptors were taken from a man aged 25-45 years with Graves' hyperthyroidism that later progressed to Graves' ophthalmopathy. Both conserved end residues are part of each CDR3. The D gene is left open where the match is weak. Not every row has a clone size; where given, it reads once, few, many or a size class.

clone_size | j_call | v_call | cdr3_length | d_call | cdr3_aa | cdr3_nt
many | TRBJ2-1 | TRBV28 | 18 | TRBD1 | CASSFPLTGAWFGGEQFF | TGTGCCAGCAGTTTCCCGTTGACAGGGGCCTGGTTTGGAGGCGAGCAGTTCTTC
many | TRBJ2-7 | TRBV20-1 | 17 | TRBD2 | CSARELSPLAGSYEQYF | TGCAGTGCTAGAGAGCTTTCCCCTCTAGCGGGGAGCTACGAGCAGTACTTC
many | TRBJ1-2 | TRBV6-1 | 15 | NA | CASRPDEGRVHGYTF | TGTGCCAGCAGACCTGACGAGGGGCGGGTGCATGGCTACACCTTC
few | TRBJ2-1 | TRBV19 | 15 | TRBD1 | CASTPSGDRGHEQFF | TGTGCCAGTACTCCCTCGGGGGACAGGGGGCATGAGCAGTTCTTC
few | TRBJ1-1 | TRBV11-2 | 16 | NA | CASSPRTVFRGTEAFF | TGTGCCAGCAGCCCGAGGACAGTTTTTCGTGGCACTGAAGCTTTCTTT
NA | TRBJ1-1 | TRBV6-5 | 15 | NA | CASSYVGRTNTEAFF | TGTGCCAGCAGTTACGTGGGACGGACTAACACTGAAGCTTTCTTT
few | TRBJ2-3 | TRBV18 | 15 | NA | CASSIRDADADTQYF | TGTGCCAGCTCAATCCGGGACGCGGACGCAGATACGCAGTATTTT
few | TRBJ2-3 | TRBV5-6 | 14 | NA | CASSLEPQTDTQYF | TGTGCCAGCAGCTTGGAACCGCAAACAGATACGCAGTATTTT
NA | TRBJ1-5 | TRBV4-1 | 15 | NA | CASSPKWAGDQPQHF | TGTGCCAGCAGCCCAAAATGGGCAGGGGATCAGCCCCAGCATTTT
many | TRBJ1-2 | TRBV30 | 14 | NA | CAWAQGPLNYGYTF | TGTGCCTGGGCACAGGGCCCGCTAAACTATGGCTACACCTTC
NA | TRBJ1-1 | TRBV29-1 | 12 | TRBD1 | CSVGQVNTEAFF | TGCAGCGTCGGACAGGTGAACACTGAAGCTTTCTTT
many | TRBJ1-1 | TRBV11-2 | 12 | TRBD1 | CASSVQGAAAFF | TGTGCCAGCAGCGTACAGGGGGCGGCAGCTTTCTTT
many | TRBJ1-5 | TRBV2 | 15 | NA | CASSETPYSNQPQHF | TGTGCCAGCAGTGAAACACCATATTCCAATCAGCCCCAGCATTTT
many | TRBJ1-1 | TRBV5-1 | 14 | NA | CASSLGGAETEAFF | TGCGCCAGCAGCTTAGGGGGGGCCGAAACTGAAGCTTTCTTT
few | TRBJ2-2 | TRBV6-5 | 16 | NA | CASSYDWVLDTGELFF | TGTGCCAGCAGTTACGATTGGGTATTGGACACCGGGGAGCTGTTTTTT
many | TRBJ2-1 | TRBV5-1 | 17 | TRBD2 | CASSKTSGTSGGDEQFF | TGCGCCAGCAGCAAAACCTCCGGGACTAGCGGGGGGGATGAGCAGTTCTTC
many | TRBJ2-3 | TRBV11-2 | 16 | NA | CASSSPRGYRTDTQYF | TGTGCCAGCAGCTCGCCCCGGGGGTATCGCACAGATACGCAGTATTTT
many | TRBJ1-1 | TRBV12-3/TRBV12-4 | 15 | NA | CASSRWTVPNTEAFF | TGTGCCAGCAGTCGTTGGACAGTACCGAACACTGAAGCTTTCTTT
few | TRBJ2-1 | TRBV6-2/TRBV6-3 | 15 | NA | CASSYAGHLYNEQFF | TGTGCCAGCAGTTACGCGGGACACCTCTACAATGAGCAGTTCTTC
few | TRBJ1-1 | TRBV6-1 | 14 | NA | CASSPTLGPGEAFF | TGTGCCAGCAGCCCCACCTTGGGACCCGGGGAAGCTTTCTTT
few | TRBJ1-4 | TRBV5-1 | 14 | NA | CASRGVSTNEKLFF | TGCGCCAGCAGGGGGGTTTCAACTAATGAAAAACTGTTTTTT
NA | TRBJ2-1 | TRBV30 | 17 | NA | CAWSPRGHKSSYNEQFF | TGTGCCTGGAGTCCTCGGGGACACAAAAGCTCCTACAATGAGCAGTTCTTC
many | TRBJ2-3 | TRBV6-5 | 15 | TRBD2 | CASSYGASGADTQYF | TGTGCCAGCAGTTACGGGGCTAGCGGGGCAGATACGCAGTATTTT
many | TRBJ2-7 | TRBV5-1 | 14 | NA | CASSLSPGSYEQYF | TGCGCCAGCAGCCTCAGTCCGGGGTCCTACGAGCAGTACTTC
many | TRBJ1-6 | TRBV6-1 | 14 | NA | CASSGKGGNSPLHF | TGTGCCAGCAGTGGGAAAGGGGGGAATTCACCCCTCCACTTT
NA | TRBJ1-1 | TRBV6-1 | 14 | TRBD1 | CASRRTGKNTEAFF | TGTGCCAGCAGGAGGACAGGGAAAAACACTGAAGCTTTCTTT
NA | TRBJ1-1 | TRBV29-1 | 14 | NA | CSGDPGQGLGEAFF | TGCAGCGGGGACCCGGGACAAGGTTTGGGGGAAGCTTTCTTT
many | TRBJ2-2 | TRBV20-1 | 12 | NA | CSAHSNTGELFF | TGCAGTGCCCACTCGAACACCGGGGAGCTGTTTTTT
NA | TRBJ1-3 | TRBV13 | 16 | NA | CASSLAFGASGNTIYF | TGTGCCAGCAGCTTAGCTTTCGGGGCCTCTGGAAACACCATATATTTT
few | TRBJ2-1 | TRBV9 | 13 | NA | CASSVGSNNEQFF | TGTGCCAGCAGCGTAGGGAGTAACAATGAGCAGTTCTTC
NA | TRBJ2-7 | TRBV6-1 | 14 | TRBD1 | CASRAGDSSYEQYF | TGTGCCAGCAGAGCCGGGGACAGCTCCTACGAGCAGTACTTC
many | TRBJ1-2 | TRBV12-3/TRBV12-4 | 13 | TRBD1 | CASSLRDRVVYTF | TGTGCCAGCAGTCTCCGGGACAGGGTGGTCTACACCTTC
many | TRBJ2-1 | TRBV28 | 13 | TRBD2 | CASRAGGGNEQFF | TGTGCCAGCAGGGCGGGGGGGGGCAATGAGCAGTTCTTC
NA | TRBJ2-2 | TRBV18 | 14 | NA | CASSPPKGTGELFF | TGTGCCAGCTCACCACCGAAAGGTACCGGGGAGCTGTTTTTT
many | TRBJ2-7 | TRBV11-2 | 14 | NA | CASSLGFKVYEQYF | TGTGCCAGCAGCTTAGGGTTCAAAGTCTACGAGCAGTACTTC
few | TRBJ2-4 | TRBV30 | 14 | TRBD2 | CAWTLGRAKNIQYF | TGTGCCTGGACCCTCGGGAGGGCCAAAAACATTCAGTACTTC
many | TRBJ2-5 | TRBV14 | 13 | NA | CASSQRGRETQYF | TGTGCCAGCAGCCAACGGGGACGAGAGACCCAGTACTTC
many | TRBJ1-2 | TRBV30 | 12 | TRBD1 | CAWSGGQGGYTF | TGTGCCTGGAGCGGCGGACAGGGCGGCTACACCTTC
many | TRBJ2-6 | TRBV5-1 | 17 | NA | CASRLTGLLSGANVLTF | TGCGCCAGCAGACTCACGGGACTCCTCTCTGGGGCCAACGTCCTGACTTTC
NA | TRBJ1-4 | TRBV11-3 | 14 | TRBD1 | CASSQDRDGEKLFF | TGTGCCAGCAGCCAGGACAGGGACGGCGAAAAACTGTTTTTT
many | TRBJ1-2 | TRBV28 | 13 | NA | CASRMGLRQGYTF | TGTGCCAGCAGAATGGGACTTAGGCAGGGCTACACCTTC
many | TRBJ1-1 | TRBV7-8 | 14 | NA | CASSFQGGNTEAFF | TGTGCCAGCAGCTTCCAGGGCGGTAACACTGAAGCTTTCTTT
few | TRBJ2-4 | TRBV5-6 | 13 | NA | CASSLGGRSIQYF | TGTGCCAGCAGCCTTGGGGGGAGGAGCATTCAGTACTTC
NA | TRBJ2-4 | TRBV11-3 | 14 | NA | CASTPGLAKNIQYF | TGTGCCAGCACCCCCGGCCTAGCCAAAAACATTCAGTACTTC
many | TRBJ1-5 | TRBV5-1 | 18 | NA | CASSLGPGRGMSNQPQHF | TGCGCCAGCAGCTTGGGGCCAGGGCGGGGTATGAGCAATCAGCCCCAGCATTTT